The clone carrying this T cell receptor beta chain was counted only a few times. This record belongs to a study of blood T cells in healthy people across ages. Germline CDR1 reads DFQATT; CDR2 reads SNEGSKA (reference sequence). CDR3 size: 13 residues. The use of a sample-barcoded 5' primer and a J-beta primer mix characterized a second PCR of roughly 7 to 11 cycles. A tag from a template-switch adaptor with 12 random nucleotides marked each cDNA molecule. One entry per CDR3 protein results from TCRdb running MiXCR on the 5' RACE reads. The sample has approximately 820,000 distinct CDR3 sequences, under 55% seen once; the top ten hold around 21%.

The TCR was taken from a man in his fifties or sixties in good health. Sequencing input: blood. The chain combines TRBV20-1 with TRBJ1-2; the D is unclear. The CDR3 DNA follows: TGCAGGCCAGGTGGGTGGGTTGGGTATGGCTACACCTTC. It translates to CRPGGWVGYGYTF.